Listed below are T cell receptor beta chains from one sample, sequenced in a study of technical replicates of blood from a handful of donors. Produced via immunoSEQ multiplex PCR; TCRdb's table is partial and in-frame only. The sample consists of about 79,000 clones, 91% of them appearing once. Sequencing input: T cells isolated from PBMCs. The receptors come from a human donor in good health. Some clones in this sample may be carry-over from other donors' samples. Both conserved end residues are part of each CDR3. The D gene is left open where the match is weak. Size values are once, few and many counts, or a class for expanded clones, and some rows have none.

j_gene: TRBJ2-7; d_gene: .; v_gene: TRBV13; abundance: .; CDR3nt: TGTGCCAGCAGCTTACAGGACTATTACTACGAGCAGTACTTC; CDR3aa: CASSLQDYYYEQYF
j_gene: TRBJ1-2; d_gene: .; v_gene: TRBV14; abundance: .; CDR3nt: TGTGCCAGCAGCCCTCAGGGAACCGGCTATGGCTACACCTTC; CDR3aa: CASSPQGTGYGYTF
j_gene: TRBJ1-1; d_gene: .; v_gene: TRBV11-2; abundance: .; CDR3nt: TGTGCCAGCACCAAGAACACTGAAGCTTTCTTT; CDR3aa: CASTKNTEAFF
j_gene: TRBJ2-7; d_gene: .; v_gene: TRBV27; abundance: .; CDR3nt: TGTGCCAGCAGCCTCGAGTCCCTACACAGCTCCTACGAGCAGTACTTC; CDR3aa: CASSLESLHSSYEQYF
j_gene: TRBJ2-5; d_gene: .; v_gene: TRBV11-3; abundance: .; CDR3nt: TGTGCCAGCAGCTTAGAAGTCCAGATACGATACCAAGAGACCCAGTACTTC; CDR3aa: CASSLEVQIRYQETQYF
j_gene: TRBJ2-2; d_gene: .; v_gene: TRBV7-6; abundance: once; CDR3nt: TGTGCCAGCAGCCACCGGGTCAGGGTGGGCACCGGGGAGCTGTTTTTT; CDR3aa: CASSHRVRVGTGELFF
j_gene: TRBJ1-3; d_gene: .; v_gene: TRBV10-3; abundance: .; CDR3nt: TGTGCCATCAGTTTCCAGGGAAAGCCCCAAATTAATGGAAACACCATATATTTT; CDR3aa: CAISFQGKPQINGNTIYF
j_gene: TRBJ1-5; d_gene: .; v_gene: TRBV6-5; abundance: .; CDR3nt: TGTGCCAGCAGGCCTAATAGCAATCAGCCCCAGCATTTT; CDR3aa: CASRPNSNQPQHF
j_gene: TRBJ1-3; d_gene: TRBD1; v_gene: TRBV2; abundance: .; CDR3nt: TGTGCCAGCAGACCGGGACAGGGGGCTGGAAACACCATATATTTT; CDR3aa: CASRPGQGAGNTIYF
j_gene: TRBJ1-1; d_gene: .; v_gene: TRBV19; abundance: once; CDR3nt: TGTGCCAGTACCCGTAGTTCACAGGGCCAAGCTTTCTTT; CDR3aa: CASTRSSQGQAFF
j_gene: TRBJ2-1; d_gene: .; v_gene: TRBV6-1; abundance: once; CDR3nt: TGTGCCAGCAGTGAATTTAGACAAGTATACAATGAGCAGTTCTTC; CDR3aa: CASSEFRQVYNEQFF
j_gene: TRBJ2-1; d_gene: TRBD2; v_gene: TRBV25-1; abundance: .; CDR3nt: TGTGCCAGCAGTGAATCCCTAGGTAGCGGGTTCTCCTACAATGAGCAGTTCTTC; CDR3aa: CASSESLGSGFSYNEQFF
j_gene: TRBJ2-1; d_gene: .; v_gene: TRBV27; abundance: .; CDR3nt: TGTGCCAGCTCTGGCGGGGACTCCTACAATGAGCAGTTCTTC; CDR3aa: CASSGGDSYNEQFF
j_gene: TRBJ2-2; d_gene: .; v_gene: TRBV5-1; abundance: .; CDR3nt: TGCGCCAGCATAGGAGACACCGGGGAGCTGTTTTTT; CDR3aa: CASIGDTGELFF
j_gene: TRBJ2-6; d_gene: TRBD1; v_gene: TRBV7-3; abundance: .; CDR3nt: TGTGCCAGCAGCTTTGGGACAGGGAGATCTGGGGCCAACGTCCTGACTTTC; CDR3aa: CASSFGTGRSGANVLTF